The rows below give T cell receptor beta chains drawn from one sample of a study of CD8+CD57+ T cells in acquired aplastic anemia. TCRdb reprocessed the reads via MiXCR and lists one record per CDR3 protein. The repertoire includes 220,000 or so distinct CDR3 sequences, about 62% of them detected once, and roughly three fifths sits in the top ten. Sequences were obtained from sorted CD4+, CD8+, or CD8+CD57+ T cells (not recorded which) from PBMCs. The receptors come from a human donor with aplastic anemia. The CDR3 runs from the conserved cysteine through the conserved F or W. D genes are given only for firm matches. Some rows mark clone size as missing; the rest say once, few, many or name a class of expanded clone.

v_gene: TRBV2
d_gene: -
abundance: few
j_gene: TRBJ1-6
CDR3nt: TGTGCCAGCAGGCCCAGGGAGGAATCACCCCTCCACTTT
CDR3aa: CASRPREESPLHF

v_gene: TRBV10-2
d_gene: -
abundance: few
j_gene: TRBJ1-1
CDR3nt: TGCGCCAGCAGTGACCCAGGGGCGGGGATGAACACTGAAGCTTTCTTT
CDR3aa: CASSDPGAGMNTEAFF

v_gene: TRBV2
d_gene: TRBD2
abundance: -
j_gene: TRBJ2-2
CDR3nt: TGTGCCAGCAGTAACCCGGGACTAGCGGGGATCGGGGAGCTGTTTTTT
CDR3aa: CASSNPGLAGIGELFF

v_gene: TRBV7-3
d_gene: -
abundance: -
j_gene: TRBJ2-1
CDR3nt: TGTGCCAGCAGCTTCCGGGACGGGCCCTACAATGGGCAGTTCTTC
CDR3aa: CASSFRDGPYNGQFF

v_gene: TRBV20-1
d_gene: TRBD2
abundance: once
j_gene: TRBJ2-1
CDR3nt: TGCAGTGCTATCGGACTAGCGGGAGAGGGGGTATCTGATGAGCAGTTCTTC
CDR3aa: CSAIGLAGEGVSDEQFF

v_gene: TRBV5-1
d_gene: TRBD2
abundance: -
j_gene: TRBJ2-1
CDR3nt: TGCGCCAGCAGTACAGCGGGATCATCCTACAATGAGCAGTTCTTC
CDR3aa: CASSTAGSSYNEQFF

v_gene: TRBV25-1
d_gene: TRBD1
abundance: -
j_gene: TRBJ2-2
CDR3nt: TGTGCCAGCAGAAGGACAGGGGATGCCGGGGAGCTGTTTTTT
CDR3aa: CASRRTGDAGELFF

v_gene: TRBV12-3/TRBV12-4
d_gene: -
abundance: few
j_gene: TRBJ1-1
CDR3nt: TGTGCCAGCAGCTTAGGTGGCCAGCGTGAAGCTTTCTTT
CDR3aa: CASSLGGQREAFF

v_gene: TRBV5-6
d_gene: TRBD2
abundance: many
j_gene: TRBJ2-2
CDR3nt: TGTGCCAGCAGCTTGTCTGGGACTAGCGGGGGGCTGAACACCGGGGAGCTGTTTTTT
CDR3aa: CASSLSGTSGGLNTGELFF

v_gene: TRBV5-1
d_gene: -
abundance: -
j_gene: TRBJ1-2
CDR3nt: TGCGCCAGCAGACCTAACACTATGACAGACTATGGCTACACCTTC
CDR3aa: CASRPNTMTDYGYTF

v_gene: TRBV19
d_gene: -
abundance: -
j_gene: TRBJ1-2
CDR3nt: TGTGCCAGTAGTATTGAGTGGTTGGGCGCTTCCCGCGGCTACACCTTC
CDR3aa: CASSIEWLGASRGYTF

v_gene: TRBV9
d_gene: -
abundance: few
j_gene: TRBJ1-6
CDR3nt: TGTGCCAGCAACCTCGGCGGTGATAATTCACCCCTCCACTTT
CDR3aa: CASNLGGDNSPLHF

v_gene: TRBV7-6
d_gene: -
abundance: -
j_gene: TRBJ2-7
CDR3nt: TGTGCCAGCAGCTTAGCAGCGAACGAGCAGTACTTC
CDR3aa: CASSLAANEQYF

v_gene: TRBV24-1
d_gene: TRBD1
abundance: -
j_gene: TRBJ2-3
CDR3nt: TGTGCCACCAGTGTGGGACAGGGCGTAAGCACAGATACGCAGTATTTT
CDR3aa: CATSVGQGVSTDTQYF

v_gene: TRBV12-3/TRBV12-4
d_gene: -
abundance: -
j_gene: TRBJ2-1
CDR3nt: TGTGCCAGCAGTTTTAGAGCTGAGCAGTTCTTC
CDR3aa: CASSFRAEQFF

v_gene: TRBV24-1
d_gene: -
abundance: few
j_gene: TRBJ2-7
CDR3nt: TGTGCCACCACCCTGGCGGGCTCCTACGAGCAGTACTTC
CDR3aa: CATTLAGSYEQYF

v_gene: TRBV2
d_gene: TRBD2
abundance: -
j_gene: TRBJ2-1
CDR3nt: TGTGCCAGCAAACCGGGACTAGCGGGGAACAATGAGCAGTTCTTC
CDR3aa: CASKPGLAGNNEQFF

v_gene: TRBV9
d_gene: -
abundance: many
j_gene: TRBJ1-3
CDR3nt: TGTGCCAGCAGGGCACTACCGACAGGAGACCCTCTCTCTGGAAACACCATATATTTT
CDR3aa: CASRALPTGDPLSGNTIYF

v_gene: TRBV10-3
d_gene: TRBD1
abundance: -
j_gene: TRBJ1-5
CDR3nt: TGTGCCATCAGTGGGACCGGGACAGGCAATCAGCCCCAGCATTTT
CDR3aa: CAISGTGTGNQPQHF

v_gene: TRBV19
d_gene: -
abundance: -
j_gene: TRBJ2-1
CDR3nt: TGTGCCACCGATAACAGGGTTAAAAATGAGCAGTTCTTC
CDR3aa: CATDNRVKNEQFF

v_gene: TRBV9
d_gene: TRBD2
abundance: -
j_gene: TRBJ2-7
CDR3nt: TGTGCCAGCAGTGCCTCTGCGGGAGTCGTCTACGAGCAGTACTTC
CDR3aa: CASSASAGVVYEQYF

v_gene: TRBV7-9
d_gene: -
abundance: few
j_gene: TRBJ1-1
CDR3nt: TGTGCCAGCAGCCATGGGGGGACTGAAGCTTTCTTT
CDR3aa: CASSHGGTEAFF

v_gene: TRBV20-1
d_gene: TRBD2
abundance: -
j_gene: TRBJ2-7
CDR3nt: TGCAGTGCCCGACGCGGGGGGACCAACTCCTACGAGCAGTACTTC
CDR3aa: CSARRGGTNSYEQYF

v_gene: TRBV5-1
d_gene: TRBD2
abundance: -
j_gene: TRBJ2-1
CDR3nt: TGCGCCAGCAGTAGCGGGGGGGGCGCCTACAATGAGCAGTTCTTC
CDR3aa: CASSSGGGAYNEQFF

v_gene: TRBV6-2/TRBV6-3
d_gene: TRBD1
abundance: many
j_gene: TRBJ1-2
CDR3nt: TGTGCCAGCAGTGAATGGGACAGGGGTAATGGCTACACCTTC
CDR3aa: CASSEWDRGNGYTF

v_gene: TRBV10-3
d_gene: -
abundance: -
j_gene: TRBJ1-1
CDR3nt: TGTGCCATCAGTGAAGGGCAACCTAGCACGGCTGAAGCTTTCTTT
CDR3aa: CAISEGQPSTAEAFF

v_gene: TRBV2
d_gene: -
abundance: once
j_gene: TRBJ2-7
CDR3nt: TGTGCCAGCAGTGAGAGCGGCGAGCAGTACTTC
CDR3aa: CASSESGEQYF

v_gene: TRBV7-9
d_gene: TRBD1
abundance: -
j_gene: TRBJ1-1
CDR3nt: TGTGCCAGCAGCTCGCGGACAGGGAACACTGAAGCTTTCTTT
CDR3aa: CASSSRTGNTEAFF